This TCR beta chain was sequenced during a study of vaccination effects on CD4 cells after COVID-19. On the study more broadly: Samples that were drawn after vaccination came a median of 72 days after the second dose. Study outcomes and limitations: Vaccine- and infection-induced clones showed marked clonal contraction late following vaccination. Researchers report that only 1 of 255 vaccine-induced clones in healthy vaccinees cross-reacted with common cold coronaviruses.

Produced via immunoSEQ multiplex PCR; TCRdb's table is partial and in-frame only. The table records about 73,000 clones, 73% of them present only once. The CDR3 extends over 13 amino acids. Germline assignment: CDR1 MNHEY and CDR2 SVGAGI. V dropped 6 bases and J dropped 2 bases, with 10 bases sitting between them. A remark on this clone: Its antigen is unidentified.

Subsequent to roughly 9 days of culture, CD4+ T cells were isolated. Participants received two doses of either the BNT162b2 or mRNA-1273 vaccine. Half-medium exchanges with IL-2 medium took place on days 3 and 7. V and J are TRBV6-5 and TRBJ1-1; no firm D call. The receptor was isolated from a human donor who received a COVID-19 vaccine. The starting material was CD4+ T cells from PBMCs cultured without peptide, obtained after COVID-19 vaccination. CDR3 DNA: TGTGCCAGCAGGGACCAGGTAAACACTGAAGCTTTCTTT. Residues: CASRDQVNTEAFF.